Listed below are T cell receptor beta chains from one sample, sequenced in a study of cytomegalovirus exposure and HLA in healthy donors. The method was immunoSEQ multiplex PCR; TCRdb's version includes in-frame clones alone and lacks a portion of them. Its table records approximately 150,000 clones. Sequences were obtained from PBMCs. These TCRs come from a woman aged 18-30 years in good health and CMV-seronegative. CDR3s include the opening cysteine and the closing phenylalanine or tryptophan. A D gene is named only where the DNA matches it firmly.

TRBD1 TRBJ1-1 TRBV29-1 CSVERSRDSLLNTEAFF
- TRBJ2-1 TRBV10-2 CASSEVSGVGNEQFF
TRBD2 TRBJ2-1 TRBV29-1 CSAETSGSNEQFF
TRBD2 TRBJ2-1 TRBV5-1 CASKLLAGGQNEQFF
- TRBJ1-2 TRBV9 CASMGAYVYTF
TRBD1 TRBJ2-7 TRBV5-1 CASSLSGGLGYEQYF
TRBD1 TRBJ1-1 TRBV7-3 CASSPDGTVEAFF
- TRBJ2-7 TRBV5-1 CASSLVPAYEQYF
- TRBJ2-3 TRBV6-1 CASSEVQGIVIGGDTQYF
TRBD2 TRBJ2-3 TRBV5-1 CASSYQSGTSGAEDTQYF
TRBD2 TRBJ2-7 TRBV7-8 CASSSQTSGSYEQYF
TRBD2 TRBJ2-2 TRBV11-3 CASSLDPSGRAGELFF
TRBD1 TRBJ2-7 TRBV6-5 CASSYGRGPISYEQYF
TRBD1 TRBJ1-2 TRBV19 CASSETGDYGYTF
TRBD2 TRBJ2-7 TRBV6-1 CASGRAGSYEQYF
- TRBJ2-7 TRBV27 CASSSQVHVYEQYF
TRBD1 TRBJ1-1 TRBV19 CASSIRQGPVGNTEAFF
TRBD1 TRBJ1-4 TRBV6-1 CASAGGFNEKLFF
- TRBJ2-5 TRBV10-1 CASSAGDQETQYF
TRBD2 TRBJ2-3 TRBV7-3 CASSLAGGSGTQYF
TRBD1 TRBJ1-4 TRBV9 CASSEDRGNEKLFF
TRBD1 TRBJ2-7 TRBV27 CASSVTGGANYEQYF
- TRBJ2-3 TRBV7-9 CASSLGGTDTQYF
- TRBJ2-5 TRBV10-1 CASSDGQLSGTQYF
TRBD1 TRBJ2-7 TRBV6-5 CASNPGQGNEQYF
- TRBJ1-1 TRBV27 CASSRGRAGTEAFF
- TRBJ2-2 TRBV25-1 CASSESNRSTGELFF
TRBD2 TRBJ2-1 TRBV29-1 CSVHLAGGVYNEQFF
- TRBJ1-5 TRBV25-1 CASSDGGGVQPQHF
TRBD1 TRBJ1-1 TRBV7-9 CVSRGVSGGSSEAFF
- TRBJ2-3 TRBV7-3 CASSLTTIQPDTQYF
TRBD1 TRBJ1-1 TRBV30 CAWRRRQGRPDLNTEAFF
- TRBJ2-5 TRBV7-6 CASSSRPANGETQYF
- TRBJ2-6 TRBV5-4 CASSPQGAGANVLTF
TRBD1 TRBJ2-4 TRBV7-8 CASSSDRVWGKNIQYF
TRBD1 TRBJ2-7 TRBV11-2 CASSISTGAPYEQYF
- TRBJ1-3 TRBV4-3 CASSQDLGGFSGNTIYF
- TRBJ2-2 TRBV7-2 CASSSREGQHTGELFF
- TRBJ1-1 TRBV19 CASSIRAGMNTEAFF
- TRBJ2-5 TRBV6-1 CATVRTLQETQYF
TRBD1 TRBJ1-5 TRBV6-4 CASSSTGALNQPQHF
TRBD1 TRBJ1-3 TRBV7-2 CASSPGQGPITGNTIYF
- TRBJ1-5 TRBV4-1 CASSQDEGREQPQHF
TRBD2 TRBJ2-5 TRBV5-4 CASSLGGTSGQETQYF
TRBD1 TRBJ2-2 TRBV5-6 CASSFYRGRTGELFF